The clone carrying this T cell receptor beta chain was observed a few times. The data derive from a study of blood T cells in healthy people across ages. Sample-barcoded 5' priming and a J-beta primer mix drove a second PCR of about 6 to 12 cycles. TCRdb recomputed calls from the 5' RACE reads with MiXCR, one row per CDR3 protein. This table has 1.4 million or so distinct CDR3 sequences, 35% to 45% appearing once. Individuals who donated were healthy Caucasians from Russia aged roughly 6 to 90. CDR1 MNHEY and CDR2 SVGAGI come from the germline V gene. With 6 bases removed from V and 4 bases from J, the gap between germline ends came to 15 bases. This CDR3 is 14 amino acids long.

V and J are TRBV6-5 and TRBJ1-1; D is unclear. The sequence was collected from a woman between 18 and 30 years old in good health. Sequenced sample: blood. CDR3 region: CASSWLTGSTEAFF. The CDR3 nucleotides are TGTGCCAGCAGCTGGCTAACGGGGAGCACTGAAGCTTTCTTT.